This entry lists 16 T cell receptor beta chains sequenced from one sample in a study of early T cells in non-severe SARS-CoV-2 infection. TCRdb passed the 5' RACE reads through MiXCR, listing each CDR3 protein once. The data show more than 70,000 distinct CDR3 sequences, with about an eighth seen just once and over 11% held by the top ten. The sequenced sample consisted of whole blood. The source of these receptors is an adult who was a healthcare worker with PCR-confirmed SARS-CoV-2 infection or an uninfected control (not recorded which).

This chain joins TRBV19 and TRBJ1-1, with 7 bases that match TRBD1. CDR1 and CDR2 (germline): LNHDA, SQIVND (reference sequence). The CDR3 is 14 residues long. The ends lost 6 bases at V and 5 bases at J; junction bases unmatched: 9. The CDR3 DNA reads as TGTGCCAGTAGGGTCCAGGGGGAAGGGACTGAAGCTTTCTTT. Protein sequence: CASRVQGEGTEAFF.

The V and J genes are TRBV11-1 and TRBJ1-1; D is perhaps TRBD1 (6 bases). Germline V lookup: CDR1 SGHAT, CDR2 FQDESV (reference sequence). Trimming removed 2 bases at V and 1 base at J, with 11 bases between. CDR3 length equals 15 residues. The CDR3 spells CASSLYGGRNTEAFF. Written as DNA, the CDR3 is TGTGCCAGCAGCTTATATGGGGGCCGGAACACTGAAGCTTTCTTT.

The J gene is TRBJ2-3, the V gene TRBV5-6; unclear D gene. V dropped 4 bases and J dropped 2 bases, with 14 bases sitting between them. Germline CDR1 and CDR2: SGHDT and YYEEEE. The CDR3 is 15 amino acids. The CDR3 loop is CASSLLPLPTDTQYF. The CDR3, as DNA: TGTGCCAGCAGCCTACTACCTCTCCCCACAGATACGCAGTATTTT.

This clonotype was recorded only once. The V gene is TRBV7-8, the J gene TRBJ2-3, with D tentatively TRBD2 (6 bases). Germline V lookup: CDR1 SGHVS, CDR2 FQNEAQ. This CDR3 has 14 residues. The V end lost 0 bases, the J end lost 4 bases, and 8 bases lay between the germline ends. CDR3 region: CASSLAEGSDTQYF. The DNA for the CDR3 is TGTGCCAGCAGCTTAGCGGAGGGCTCAGATACGCAGTATTTT.

This chain links TRBV20-1 with TRBJ1-1; D possibly corresponds to TRBD1 (6 bases). Germline values: CDR1 DFQATT, CDR2 SNEGSKA (reference sequence). V lost 3 bases to trimming and J lost 4 bases, with 9 bases between them. This CDR3 contains 12 residues. CDR3 nucleotide sequence: TGCAGTGCTAGTGTAGGGGGCACTGAAGCTTTCTTT. Translated: CSASVGGTEAFF.

This clonotype was counted a few times. This rearrangement joins TRBV6-2 or TRBV6-3 to TRBJ1-1; D call uncertain. The CDR3 has 13 amino acids. With 4 bases removed from V and 8 bases from J, the gap between germline ends came to 14 bases. Germline V gives CDR1 MNHEY, CDR2 SVGEGT. The CDR3 nucleotides read TGTGCCAGCAGTTTATCATACCGGGTAGAAGCTTTCTTT. Its protein product is CASSLSYRVEAFF.

This clonotype was seen only a few times. V is TRBV4-2 and J is TRBJ2-2; D is perhaps TRBD1 (5 bases). V lost 0 bases, J lost 6 bases, and 11 bases lay in between. The germline gives CDR1 LGHNA, CDR2 YNFKEQ. The CDR3 has 15 amino acids. CDR3 protein: CASSQEGPRAGELFF. The CDR3 DNA reads as TGTGCCAGCAGCCAAGAGGGCCCCAGGGCCGGGGAGCTGTTTTTT.

This clonotype was observed a handful of times. CDR3 in DNA: TGTGCCAGCGATGGTGGGAAGCGAGCTGAAGCTTTCTTT. The encoded protein is CASDGGKRAEAFF. This sequence joins TRBV28 and TRBJ1-1; D gene ambiguous. Germline assignment: CDR1 MDHEN and CDR2 SYDVKM. Trimming left V 8 bases short and J 6 bases short, with 16 bases between. The CDR3 extends over 13 amino acids.

This chain connects TRBV29-1 to TRBJ1-1; D gene unclear. Per the germline V gene, CDR1 is SQVTM and CDR2 is ANQGSEA. The CDR3 is made up of 11 amino acids. V lost 4 bases and J 4 bases, leaving 7 bases between the germline ends. In nucleotides, the CDR3 is TGCAGCGTTGGAGGCGTCACTGAAGCTTTCTTT. Translated, it gives CSVGGVTEAFF.

V gene TRBV3-1 combines with J gene TRBJ2-7; TRBD2 is a possible D gene (6 bases). The V gene lost 4 bases and the J gene lost 3 bases, with 13 bases spanning the gap. This CDR3 comprises 14 residues. CDR1 is LGHDT and CDR2 is YNNKEL in the germline V gene (reference sequence). This chain's CDR3 is CASSPEVGGYEQYF. The DNA of the CDR3 is TGTGCCAGCAGCCCCGAAGTGGGGGGCTACGAGCAGTACTTC.

This CDR3 reads CASSTDIVAGGYTF. In DNA, the CDR3 is TGTGCCAGCAGTACGGACATAGTCGCCGGGGGCTACACCTTC. The chain couples TRBV6-2 or TRBV6-3 to TRBJ1-2; D perhaps matches TRBD1 (5 bases). The CDR3 runs to 14 residues. Germline V lookup: CDR1 MNHEY, CDR2 SVGEGT. The ends were cut back, 5 bases at V and 8 bases at J, with 18 bases in the middle.

This clonotype was observed many times. This rearrangement joins TRBV13 to TRBJ1-3, with D uncertain. The V gene's germline CDR1 is PRHDT and CDR2 FYEKMQ (reference sequence). The CDR3 covers 12 residues. Trimming pared 2 bases from V and 2 bases from J, leaving 1 base between. CDR3 loop: CASSLTGNTIYF. The CDR3 DNA reads TGTGCCAGCAGCTTAACTGGAAACACCATATATTTT.

In DNA form, the CDR3 reads TGTGCCAGCAGGCTAGCGGGAACAGATACGCAGTATTTT. As protein: CASRLAGTDTQYF. The chain links TRBV7-9 to TRBJ2-3, with 9 nucleotides matching TRBD2. The CDR3 extends over 13 amino acids. The J segment lost 3 bases and the V segment lost 6 bases, leaving 1 base of the junction unmatched. The germline gives CDR1 SEHNR, CDR2 FQNEAQ (reference sequence).

This clonotype was found a few times. This chain joins TRBV6-5 and TRBJ2-1, with 7 bases fitting TRBD2. The CDR3 is 18 residues long. Germline trimming cut 6 bases from V and 7 bases from J; bases unmatched to any gene: 21. Germline CDR1 and CDR2: MNHEY and SVGAGI. The CDR3 sequence is CASSHEAPTSDFGNEQFF. The DNA for the CDR3 is TGTGCCAGCAGCCATGAGGCCCCTACTAGCGATTTTGGGAATGAGCAGTTCTTC.

This clonotype was seen ten or more times. The V and J genes are TRBV27 and TRBJ1-3; D unclear. The CDR3 loop spans 15 amino acids. Germline V gene data show CDR1 as MNHEY and CDR2 as SMNVEV (reference sequence). V lost 8 bases, J lost 0 bases, and 14 bases lay in between. The CDR3 DNA sequence: TGTGCCAGCCGTGTCAGGAGCAACTCTGGAAACACCATATATTTT. Amino acids: CASRVRSNSGNTIYF.

This clonotype was counted only a few times. CDR3 DNA: TGTGCCACCCTTCAGGAACTCGGCGGAACGGGGAATGAGCAGTTCTTC. This translates into CATLQELGGTGNEQFF. This sequence joins TRBV28 and TRBJ2-1; the D gene is possibly TRBD2 (5 bases). Germline V gene lookup returns CDR1 MDHEN and CDR2 SYDVKM. CDR3 length equals 16 residues. V dropped 10 bases and J dropped 7 bases, with 26 bases sitting between them.